A selection of T cell receptor beta chains follows, all from one sample in a study of cytomegalovirus exposure and HLA in healthy donors. Some clones are missing from TCRdb's copy, which holds only in-frame ones; the method was immunoSEQ multiplex PCR. The sample includes 120,000 or so clones, approximately 88% of them seen just once. Specimen: PBMCs. These receptors came from a woman aged 18-29 years in good health and CMV-seronegative. The CDR3 runs from the conserved cysteine through the conserved F or W. Fields, in order: clone size, J gene, D gene, V gene, CDR3 protein, CDR3 DNA. A D gene is named only where the DNA matches it firmly. A clone size is listed for some rows: how often the clone was seen (once, few, many), or a class if it is expanded.

>.|TRBJ1-2|.|TRBV4-2
CASSPRVGGNYGYTF
TGTGCCAGCAGCCCTCGGGTGGGGGGTAACTATGGCTACACCTTC
>few|TRBJ2-7|.|TRBV7-3
CASLYEQYF
TGTGCCAGCCTCTACGAGCAGTACTTC
>.|TRBJ2-7|.|TRBV19
CASRAILGNNEQYF
TGTGCCAGTAGGGCGATACTAGGGAATAACGAGCAGTACTTC
>.|TRBJ2-5|.|TRBV28
CASSLPPGSGETQYF
TGTGCCAGCAGTTTACCCCCCGGGAGTGGAGAGACCCAGTACTTC
>few|TRBJ1-5|TRBD1|TRBV28
CASRSGQGNQPQHF
TGTGCCAGCAGGTCTGGACAGGGGAATCAGCCCCAGCATTTT
>.|TRBJ2-7|TRBD2|TRBV9
CASSVEGTSGHYEQYF
TGTGCCAGCAGCGTAGAAGGGACTAGCGGGCACTACGAGCAGTACTTC
>once|TRBJ2-7|.|TRBV19
CASSIDLLSYEQYF
TGTGCCAGTAGTATAGATCTTCTATCCTACGAGCAGTACTTC
>.|TRBJ2-3|.|TRBV27
CASRSESYTDTQYF
TGTGCCAGCAGAAGCGAGTCTTACACAGATACGCAGTATTTT
>.|TRBJ1-2|.|TRBV7-9
CASSLGEGYGYTF
TGTGCCAGCAGCCTAGGCGAGGGCTATGGCTACACCTTC
>.|TRBJ2-2|TRBD1|TRBV5-5
CASSQPGQGAQLFF
TGTGCCAGCAGTCAACCGGGACAGGGGGCGCAGCTGTTTTTT
>.|TRBJ2-7|.|TRBV7-2
CASSLVFESSYEQYF
TGTGCCAGCAGCTTAGTCTTCGAGAGCTCCTACGAGCAGTACTTC
>.|TRBJ1-3|.|TRBV5-4
CASSPFGGAGGNTIYF
TGTGCCAGCAGCCCCTTCGGGGGGGCGGGTGGAAACACCATATATTTT
>.|TRBJ2-1|TRBD1|TRBV6-1
CASSRTGHGYNEQFF
TGTGCCAGCAGTAGGACAGGGCACGGGTACAATGAGCAGTTCTTC
>.|TRBJ1-2|TRBD1|TRBV19
CASSFQGALTGYTF
TGTGCCAGCTCCTTTCAGGGGGCGCTCACTGGCTACACCTTC
>.|TRBJ2-2|.|TRBV7-9
CASSSRQGSTGELFF
TGTGCCAGCAGCTCCAGGCAGGGTAGCACCGGGGAGCTGTTTTTT
>.|TRBJ2-5|TRBD2|TRBV9
CASSAGLAGVETQYF
TGTGCCAGCAGCGCCGGACTAGCGGGAGTTGAGACCCAGTACTTC
>.|TRBJ1-2|.|TRBV19
CASSSRTVTYGYTF
TGTGCCAGTAGTAGCAGGACAGTGACCTATGGCTACACCTTC
>once|TRBJ2-7|TRBD1|TRBV2
CASSRDRAYEQYF
TGTGCCAGCAGTAGGGACAGGGCCTACGAGCAGTACTTC
>many|TRBJ2-1|.|TRBV6-4
CASSDSDNNEQFF
TGTGCCAGCAGTGACTCGGACAACAATGAGCAGTTCTTC
>once|TRBJ2-5|TRBD2|TRBV2
CASRPRMGLGEETQYF
TGTGCCAGCAGGCCTAGGATGGGACTAGGGGAAGAGACCCAGTACTTC
>.|TRBJ2-1|.|TRBV25-1
CASSEYIQGDNGQFF
TGTGCCAGCAGTGAATATATACAGGGAGACAATGGGCAGTTCTTC
>.|TRBJ2-7|TRBD2|TRBV7-9
CASSLDPSGSSYEQYF
TGTGCCAGCAGCTTAGATCCTAGCGGGAGCTCCTACGAGCAGTACTTC
>.|TRBJ2-3|TRBD1|TRBV7-8
CASSLPGTVSTDTQYF
TGTGCCAGCAGCTTACCGGGGACAGTTAGCACAGATACGCAGTATTTT
>.|TRBJ1-2|.|TRBV5-1
CASSSAGTSDFTF
TGCGCCAGCAGCTCAGCCGGGACATCCGATTTCACCTTC
>.|TRBJ2-7|TRBD2|TRBV27
CASTPRGLPAHEQYF
TGTGCCAGTACCCCGCGGGGACTACCGGCGCACGAGCAGTACTTC
>once|TRBJ1-2|TRBD1|TRBV7-6
CASSLPGQGAEGYTF
TGTGCCAGCAGCTTGCCGGGACAGGGGGCGGAAGGCTACACCTTC
>once|TRBJ2-7|.|TRBV13
CASSSVGYEQYF
TGTGCCAGCAGCTCCGTCGGTTACGAGCAGTACTTC
>.|TRBJ2-7|TRBD2|TRBV29-1
CSVEEATSGSEQYF
TGCAGCGTTGAAGAGGCCACTAGCGGGAGCGAGCAGTACTTC
>.|TRBJ2-3|TRBD1|TRBV19
CASSRQGVSDTQYF
TGTGCCAGTAGTCGACAGGGGGTGTCAGATACGCAGTATTTT
>.|TRBJ1-2|.|TRBV5-6
CASSLRAGDYGYTF
TGTGCCAGCAGCTTGAGGGCAGGGGACTATGGCTACACCTTC
>.|TRBJ2-1|TRBD2|TRBV13
CASSSRTSGRDEQFF
TGTGCCAGCAGCTCACGGACTAGCGGGAGGGATGAGCAGTTCTTC
>.|TRBJ1-1|.|TRBV19
CASSQGWPEAFF
TGTGCCAGTAGCCAGGGGTGGCCTGAAGCTTTCTTT
>.|TRBJ2-1|.|TRBV12-5
CASGSSGNEQFF
TGTGCTAGCGGGAGTTCAGGCAATGAGCAGTTCTTC
>.|TRBJ2-5|TRBD2|TRBV7-3
CASSPTSGSRETQYF
TGTGCCAGCAGCCCCACTAGCGGGAGTAGGGAGACCCAGTACTTC
>few|TRBJ2-7|TRBD2|TRBV19
CASSIGTSGSYEQYF
TGTGCCAGTAGTATAGGGACTAGCGGCTCCTACGAGCAGTACTTC
>.|TRBJ2-5|TRBD2|TRBV5-1
CASSSGTSGRWEQYF
TGCGCCAGCAGCTCCGGGACTAGCGGCCGTTGGGAGCAGTACTTC
>.|TRBJ2-7|.|TRBV7-9
CASSPLDGSSYEQYF
TGTGCCAGCAGCCCCCTGGACGGGAGCTCCTACGAGCAGTACTTC
>.|TRBJ1-3|TRBD1|TRBV19
CASRDRDITNTIYF
TGTGCCAGCCGGGACAGGGATATAACTAACACCATATATTTT
>.|TRBJ2-5|TRBD1|TRBV11-1
CASSYGQGPRETQYF
TGTGCCAGCAGCTACGGACAGGGTCCTCGTGAGACCCAGTACTTC
>once|TRBJ2-1|TRBD2|TRBV14
CASSRLAGEYNEQFF
TGTGCCAGCAGTCGACTAGCGGGAGAGTACAATGAGCAGTTCTTC
>.|TRBJ2-1|TRBD2|TRBV11-1
CASSLSSGETSSYNEQFF
TGTGCCAGCAGCTTATCTAGCGGGGAGACATCCTCCTACAATGAGCAGTTCTTC
>.|TRBJ2-3|TRBD2|TRBV2
CASYPGLAGDKGTDTQYF
TGTGCCAGCTACCCGGGACTAGCGGGAGATAAAGGCACAGATACGCAGTATTTT